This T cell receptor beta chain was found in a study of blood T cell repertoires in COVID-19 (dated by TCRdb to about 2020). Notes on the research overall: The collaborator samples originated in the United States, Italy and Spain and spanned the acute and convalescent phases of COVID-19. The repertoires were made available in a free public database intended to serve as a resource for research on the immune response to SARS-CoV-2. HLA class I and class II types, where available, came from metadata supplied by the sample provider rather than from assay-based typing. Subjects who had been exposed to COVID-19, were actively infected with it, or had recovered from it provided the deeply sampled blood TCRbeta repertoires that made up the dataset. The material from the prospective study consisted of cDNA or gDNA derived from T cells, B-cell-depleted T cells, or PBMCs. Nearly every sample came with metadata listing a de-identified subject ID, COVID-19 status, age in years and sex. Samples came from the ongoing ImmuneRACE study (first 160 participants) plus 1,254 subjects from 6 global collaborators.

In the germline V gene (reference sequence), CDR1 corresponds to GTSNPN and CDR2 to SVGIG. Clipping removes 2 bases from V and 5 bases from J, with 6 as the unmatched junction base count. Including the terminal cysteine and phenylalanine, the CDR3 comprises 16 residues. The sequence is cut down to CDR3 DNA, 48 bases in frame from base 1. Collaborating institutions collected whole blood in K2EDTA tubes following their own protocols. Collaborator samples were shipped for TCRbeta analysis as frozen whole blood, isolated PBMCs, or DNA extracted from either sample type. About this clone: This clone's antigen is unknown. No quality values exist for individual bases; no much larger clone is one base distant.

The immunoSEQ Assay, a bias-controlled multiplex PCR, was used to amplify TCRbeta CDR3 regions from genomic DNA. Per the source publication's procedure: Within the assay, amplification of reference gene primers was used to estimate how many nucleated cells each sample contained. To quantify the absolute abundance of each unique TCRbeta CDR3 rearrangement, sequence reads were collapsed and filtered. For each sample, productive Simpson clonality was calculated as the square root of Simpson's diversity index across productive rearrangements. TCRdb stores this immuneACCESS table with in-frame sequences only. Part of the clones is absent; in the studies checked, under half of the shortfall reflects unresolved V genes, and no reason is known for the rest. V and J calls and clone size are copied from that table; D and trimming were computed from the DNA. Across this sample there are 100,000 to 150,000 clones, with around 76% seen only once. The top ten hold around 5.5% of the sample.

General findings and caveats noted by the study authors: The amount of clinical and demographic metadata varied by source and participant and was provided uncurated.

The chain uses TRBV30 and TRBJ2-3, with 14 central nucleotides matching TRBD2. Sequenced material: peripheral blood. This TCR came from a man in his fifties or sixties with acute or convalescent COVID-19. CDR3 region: CAWSTGTSGSRDTQYF. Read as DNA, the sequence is TGTGCCTGGAGTACCGGGACTAGCGGGAGTCGAGATACGCAGTATTTT.